This TCR beta chain was sequenced during a study of shared clonotypes between healthy human individuals. Clones were sequenced by immunoSEQ multiplex PCR, and TCRdb holds only the in-frame ones, with some missing. This sample has around 2.1 million clones, with approximately 94% found just once. CDR3 length: 15 amino acids. V was clipped by 5 bases and J by 0 bases, with 11 bases between them. Germline V gene sequence: CDR1 SGHVS, CDR2 FQNEAQ. The TCR sequence derives from a man between 18 and 29 years old in good health. The V call is TRBV7-8, the J call TRBJ1-5; D is possibly TRBD1 (6 bases). The sequencing sample was made of naive CD4+ T cells sorted from blood. Subset denoted: CD45RA+ positively selected. The CDR3, as DNA: TGTGCCAGCAGCCCTAGGACAGATAGCAATCAGCCCCAGCATTTT. It yields the protein CASSPRTDSNQPQHF. The entire variable domain, with the rest obtained from reference TRBV7-8 and TRBJ1-5, is as follows: GAGVSQSPRYKVAKRGQDVALRCDPISGHVSLFWYQQALGQGPEFLTYFQNEAQLDKSGLPSDRFFAERPEGSVSTLKIQRTQQEDSAVYLCASSPRTDSNQPQHFGDGTRLSIL.